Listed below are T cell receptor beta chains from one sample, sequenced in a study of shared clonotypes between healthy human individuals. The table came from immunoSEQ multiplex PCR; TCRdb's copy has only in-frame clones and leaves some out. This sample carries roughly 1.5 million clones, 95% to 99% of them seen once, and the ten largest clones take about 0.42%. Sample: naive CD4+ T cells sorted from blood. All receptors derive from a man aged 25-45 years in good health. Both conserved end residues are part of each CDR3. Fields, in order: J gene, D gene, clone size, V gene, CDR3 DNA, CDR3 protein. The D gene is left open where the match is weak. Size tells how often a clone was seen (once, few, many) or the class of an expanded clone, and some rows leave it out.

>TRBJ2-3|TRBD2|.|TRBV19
TGTGCCAGTAGTCGTTTTGGCGGGACTAGCGGGTTCACAGATACGCAGTATTTT
CASSRFGGTSGFTDTQYF
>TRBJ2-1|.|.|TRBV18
TGTGCCAGCTCAGCTAGCGCGACCTCCTACAATGAGCAGTTCTTC
CASSASATSYNEQFF
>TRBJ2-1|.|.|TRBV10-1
TGCGGACCCCGGGACACTTTAGGGATGGGCATAAGTCATGAGCAGTTCTTC
CGPRDTLGMGISHEQFF
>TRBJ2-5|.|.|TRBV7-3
TGTGCCAGCAGCTTAAGCAGGGCTGAGGGGCGAACCCAGTACTTC
CASSLSRAEGRTQYF
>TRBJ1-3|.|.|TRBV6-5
TGTGCCAGCAGTTACTCGAAAATGACATCTGGAAACACCATATATTTT
CASSYSKMTSGNTIYF
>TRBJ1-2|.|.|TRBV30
TGTGCCTGGAGTGCGGGAGGGGGTTATGGCTACACCTTC
CAWSAGGGYGYTF
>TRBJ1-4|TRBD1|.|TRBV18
TGTGCCAGCTCACCTTCGGGGACAGGGAAGGAAAAACTGTTTTTT
CASSPSGTGKEKLFF
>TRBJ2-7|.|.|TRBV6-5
TGTGCCGCCCGCGGTCCTAGCTCCTACGAGCAGTACTTC
CAARGPSSYEQYF
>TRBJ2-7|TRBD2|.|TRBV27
TGTGCCAGCGCCGGGACTAGCGGGAGATGGGAAAGGGTCTACGAGCAGTACTTC
CASAGTSGRWERVYEQYF
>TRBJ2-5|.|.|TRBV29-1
TGCACCACAGTGGAGGGAGGAGAGACCCAGTACTTC
CTTVEGGETQYF
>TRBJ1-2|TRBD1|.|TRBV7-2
TGTGCCAGCAGCCGGGACAGCAACTATGGCTACACCTTC
CASSRDSNYGYTF
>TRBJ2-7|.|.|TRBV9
TGTGCCAGCAGCGTAGGGCGGAACTCCTACGAGCAGTACTTC
CASSVGRNSYEQYF
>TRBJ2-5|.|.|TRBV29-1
TGCAGCGCCCGACCAATCGACAGGAATCAATACTCAGGGGGGGTTTGGCAAGAGACCCAGTACTTC
CSARPIDRNQYSGGVWQETQYF
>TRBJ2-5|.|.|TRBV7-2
TGTGCCAGCAACCTATGGCGAGGCCAAGAGACCCAGTACTTC
CASNLWRGQETQYF
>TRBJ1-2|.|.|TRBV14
TGTGCCAGCAGCCAAGAGCAAGCTAACTATGGCTACACCTTC
CASSQEQANYGYTF
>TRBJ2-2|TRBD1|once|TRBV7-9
TGTGCCAGCAGCTCCCCGACAGGGACGAACACCGGGGAGCTGTTTTTT
CASSSPTGTNTGELFF
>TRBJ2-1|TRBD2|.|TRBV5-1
TGCGCCAGCAGTCTTGGGGTCTTAGCGGGAGCTCTCTCCTACAATGAGCAGTTCTTC
CASSLGVLAGALSYNEQFF
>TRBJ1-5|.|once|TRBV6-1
TGTGCCAGCAGTGTAGGGGGCAATCAGCCCCAGCATTTT
CASSVGGNQPQHF
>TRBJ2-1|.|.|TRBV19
TGTGCCAGTTCCCCCGGGAGAATGGTGCGCAATGAGCAGTTCTTC
CASSPGRMVRNEQFF
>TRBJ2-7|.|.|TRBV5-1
TGCGCCAGCAGTCTCGGCAGAAACTACGAGCAGTACTTC
CASSLGRNYEQYF
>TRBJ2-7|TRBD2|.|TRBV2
TGTGCCAGCAGTCAAGGACTAGCGGGAGTCTACGAGCAGTACTTC
CASSQGLAGVYEQYF
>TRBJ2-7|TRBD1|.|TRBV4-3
TGCGCCAGCAGCCAAGGGTCGAGAGGACAGGGGTCCTACGAGCAGTACTTC
CASSQGSRGQGSYEQYF
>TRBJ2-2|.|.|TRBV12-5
TGTGCTAGTGGTTTGCAGGTGGTTGTTGGGCCGAACACCGGGGAGCTGTTTTTT
CASGLQVVVGPNTGELFF
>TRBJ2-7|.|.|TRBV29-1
TGCAGCGTTGAGGGGCAGGACTACGAGCAGTACTTC
CSVEGQDYEQYF
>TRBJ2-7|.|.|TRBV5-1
TGCGCCAGCAGCTTGTCGGTTTTGAACGAGCAGTACTTC
CASSLSVLNEQYF
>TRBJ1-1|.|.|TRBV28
TGTGCCAGCAGTTTATCCCGTGAAGCTTTCTTT
CASSLSREAFF
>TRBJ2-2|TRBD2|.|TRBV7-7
TGTGCCAGCAGCCCCAGACTAGCGGGAGTTACCGGGGAGCTGTTTTTT
CASSPRLAGVTGELFF
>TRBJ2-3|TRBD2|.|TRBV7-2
TGTGCCAGCAGCTTAGAGGCTAGCGGGGATGCCGAAGCGCAGTATTTT
CASSLEASGDAEAQYF
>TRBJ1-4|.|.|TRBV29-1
TGCAGCGTTGAGGGGTCCGGGGAACTGTTTTTT
CSVEGSGELFF
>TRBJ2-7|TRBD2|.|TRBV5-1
TGCGCCAGCAGCTTGGCCGAGGCGGGAGTGTCCTACGAGCAGTACTTC
CASSLAEAGVSYEQYF
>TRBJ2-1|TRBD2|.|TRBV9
TGTGCCAGCAGCGTAGGACTAGCGGGAGCCGGGGGGTACAATGAGCAGTTCTTC
CASSVGLAGAGGYNEQFF
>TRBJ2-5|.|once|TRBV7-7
TGTGCTAGCAGCTTAGGGGCCGGGGGCGAAGAGACCCAGTACTTC
CASSLGAGGEETQYF
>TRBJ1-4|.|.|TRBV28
TGTGCCAGCAGTTCCCCGGGAGAAACAACTAATGAAAAACTGTTTTTT
CASSSPGETTNEKLFF
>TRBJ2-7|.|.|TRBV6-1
TGTGCCAGCACGGCCTCGGGCGAGCAGTACTTC
CASTASGEQYF
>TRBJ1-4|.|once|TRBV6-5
TGTGCCAGCAGTTACTCAGGTGGGCCTGAAAAACTGTTTTTT
CASSYSGGPEKLFF
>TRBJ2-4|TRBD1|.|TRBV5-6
TGTGCCAGCAGCTTGGGACAGGGAAACATTCAGTACTTC
CASSLGQGNIQYF
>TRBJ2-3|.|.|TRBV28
TGTGCCAGCAGTTCCCCGGGGTCTTTTGGCACAGATACGCAGTATTTT
CASSSPGSFGTDTQYF
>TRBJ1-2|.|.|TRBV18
TGTGCCAGCTCACCCCGAGCACAGGGAACGCGGGGCTACACCTTC
CASSPRAQGTRGYTF
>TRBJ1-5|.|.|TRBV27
TGTGCCAGCAGTTTTCAGTCAGGGAGGCAGCCCCAGCATTTT
CASSFQSGRQPQHF
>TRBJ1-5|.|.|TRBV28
TGTGCCAGCAGTCCGAATGTGGGGGGGATGTCCAAAAGCAATCAGCCCCAGCATTTT
CASSPNVGGMSKSNQPQHF
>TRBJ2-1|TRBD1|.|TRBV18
TGTGCCAGCTCACTGGGACAGGGGGCTGTTGAGCAGTTCTTC
CASSLGQGAVEQFF